This T cell receptor beta chain stems from a study of cytomegalovirus exposure and HLA in healthy donors (dated by TCRdb to about 2017). Some background on the complete study: In an earlier analysis of 587 of the donors, 276 Gb of sequence data and 100 million or so unique TCR beta sequences from some 170 million T cells were reported. Of the approximately 400 genotyped donors, roughly 80% were placed in the genetic ancestry cluster associated with self-reported Caucasian donors. Approximately 300 gigabases of sequencing data and approximately 84 million unique TCR sequences were included in an early release covering around 600 HLA-typed donors. Donor age, sex, ethnicity and CMV serostatus were compiled together with the repertoire data. In a later genetic analysis, genome-wide SNP genotypes for about three fifths of the roughly 670 donors were used, and that subset was treated as a discovery cohort. The study aimed to test whether signatures of past pathogen exposure could be identified by cataloging public T cell receptors. Five DR-DQ haplotypes were handled as single units for association and clustering because linkage in the cohort was strong. Both class I and class II loci were covered by HLA typing, at four-digit resolution. A later analysis re-analyzed previously published TCR beta repertoires from several hundred donors and added high-resolution HLA genotyping to study TCR occurrence patterns. The T cell repertoires of 666 subjects were profiled by immunosequencing and related to cytomegalovirus serostatus. Rather than using new phenotypic data, the later analysis identified candidate immune exposures from TCR beta sequences and from how often those sequences occurred across donors. An earlier analysis of 450 to 750 of the donors used high-throughput TCR beta sequencing to judge whether each TCR beta V gene segment behaved as functional or pseudogenic. Among 300 to 500 genotyped donors of the cohort, an average of around 220,000 unique TCR beta nucleotide sequences was sequenced per donor, of which 15% to 20% were non-productive. The number of donors typed differed by locus, with roughly 629-640 for A, B, C, DRB1 and DQB1, roughly 520 for DQA1, 606 for DPA1, and 400 to 490 for DPB1. To predict cytomegalovirus infection status, the study brought together high-throughput TCR immunosequencing, statistical association of individual TCRs with disease status, and machine learning. All discovery cohort repertoires had been generated using a single sequencing platform. Along with the approximately 600-subject first cohort, a separate validation cohort of around 120 different subjects was used. The full study reports these points: A further reported finding was that TCR beta sequences accurately predicted the HLA-A and HLA-B alleles for most subjects in the first cohort. The authors suggested that the approach could potentially be generalized to other disease states and immunological phenotypes. Some IMGT-functional V segments, including TRBV6-2 and TRBV6-3, could not be distinguished by the 87-base-pair reads and were therefore excluded. Most TCR sequences were observed very rarely across donors, whereas some public TCRs were present in many individuals. Cytomegalovirus status was reported to be diagnosed by the classifier with high specificity and sensitivity in both the original and validation cohorts. The sequencing pipeline was judged likely to have produced a cluster of highly shared sequence variants as a technical artifact. According to a later genetic analysis, donors in an Asian-associated ancestry cluster had fewer N-insertions in productive TCRs than the approximately 610-donor mean. The earlier analysis of about 600 of the donors excluded roughly 17 rarely observed V segments, including chromosome 9 orphons, because counts were too low. In vitro tests confirmed that three of the cytomegalovirus-associated TCR beta chains recognize cytomegalovirus antigens. Only TCR beta chains were sequenced in this cohort, and the absence of alpha or paired-chain data limited detectable features. Several of the top co-occurrence clusters appeared to be linked to parvovirus B19, influenza, CMV and Epstein-Barr virus, according to a later analysis. When HLA alleles, especially DR and DQ, strongly co-occurred, attributing TCR associations to individual alleles was difficult. In a later genetic analysis, a missense DCLRE1C variant was associated with V-gene and J-gene trimming of TCR beta chains, and the association was replicated in an independent cohort. An earlier analysis of several hundred of the donors showed that most TCR beta V segments appeared in productive rearrangements either about 87% or about 30% of the time, which broadly matched IMGT annotations. The study gave a list of 150 to 200 TCR beta chains associated with cytomegalovirus. The presence/absence analyses assumed that sequencing depth was roughly uniform across donors, and that assumption may not be true. Compared with equally common non-associated chains, HLA-associated TCR beta chains in a later analysis were more clonally expanded and had lower generation probabilities. In a later analysis, the rate of TCR association differed among HLA loci, with DRB1 alleles having the most associated TCRs and HLA-C alleles having the fewest. Linkage disequilibrium might explain the correlated functional status among segregating V segments, but an unknown experimental factor could not be excluded. CMV serostatus was the only immune exposure information available for the cohort. In a later analysis, most CMV-associated TCR beta chains were found to appear HLA-restricted, with HLA associations seemingly driven largely by CMV exposure. Because HLA typing was unavailable for some donors at each locus, only the typed subset was used in association tests. At a false discovery rate of 0.05, a later analysis linked 15,000 to 20,000 TCR beta sequences to specific HLA alleles.

This clone was counted only a few times. Its specific antigen is unknown. One base away there is no much larger clone; base qualities are not given. For CDR1 and CDR2, the germline V gene (reference sequence) lists MNHEY and SMNVEV. From cysteine to phenylalanine, the CDR3 is 14 amino acids long. The read is trimmed to its CDR3 DNA, 42 bases read in frame from base 1. V loses 0 bases, J loses 3 bases, and the germline ends lie 8 bases apart. The library came from the immunoSEQ multiplex PCR assay. The multiplex PCR relied on a mix of 60 forward primers for TCR Vbeta segments and 13 reverse primers for TCR Jbeta segments. The CDR3 region of rearranged TCR beta genes was amplified from genomic DNA by a multiplex PCR assay. The amplified TCR beta libraries were sequenced on the Illumina HiSeq System as 87-base-pair reads. In the authors' own workflow: A later analysis counted about 82 million unique TCR beta chains across the 550 to 750 repertoires, and roughly 10 million of these chains were shared by at least two donors. A nearest-neighbor algorithm error-corrected the raw reads and collapsed the reads into unique sequences, merging closely related sequences to remove PCR and sequencing errors. V, D and J gene segments were assigned by aligning CDR3 sequences to IMGT reference sequences. For a sequence to be retained, at least a six-nucleotide match to both a V gene segment and a J gene segment was required. Rearrangements were called productive when the CDR3 lacked stop codons and stayed in frame with V and J; all others were non-productive. CDR3 was defined by IMGT convention, running from the second conserved V-encoded cysteine to the conserved J-encoded phenylalanine. The earlier analysis of more than 450 of the donors excluded sequences that lacked an unambiguous match to a single V gene segment. In an earlier analysis of several hundred of the donors, V segments were called functional above 56.7% productive rearrangements and were called segregating when the between-donor standard deviation exceeded 5%. A statistical classification framework was developed to diagnose cytomegalovirus status using the catalog of TCR beta chain sequences. In a later analysis, TCR nucleotide sequences were compared against IMGT/GENE-DB human TR gene sequences so that V and J genes could be assigned. In a later analysis, CDR3 sequences and most-parsimonious VDJ recombination scenarios were assigned using the TCRdist pipeline. In a later analysis, each TCR beta chain was defined by its CDR3 amino acid sequence together with its V-gene family, and reads lacking a unique V-gene family were excluded. In a later analysis, fewer than 650 highly shared, low-generation-probability nucleotide sequences were removed to address suspected cross-contamination and a sequencing artifact. For each public chain, a later analysis derived a clonal expansion index from normalized ranks of inferred template counts within each repertoire. A later analysis computed generation probabilities with a VDJ recombination model fitted to out-of-frame rearrangements, and checked the results against IGoR. In a later analysis, TCR-TCR, TCR-HLA and TCR-CMV co-occurrence was scored with hypergeometric tests, and a repertoire-size bias correction was applied to TCR pairs. A later analysis estimated false discovery rates by permuting HLA or CMV assignments 20 times. A later analysis grouped co-occurring TCRs with DBSCAN, adding TCRdist sequence similarity when clustering within HLA-allele-positive subsets. For co-occurrence clustering, repertoires with fewer than 30,000 or more than 120,000 public chains were excluded, along with five repertoires with anomalous nucleotide sharing. Held by TCRdb, this immuneACCESS table contains in-frame sequences only and omits some clones. Under half of the omission traces to an unresolved V gene where checked; the cause of the rest is unknown. V, J and clone size derive from that table, while D and trimming were established from the DNA sequence. The sample contains more than 95,000 clones, roughly 18% of them found a single time. The ten most abundant clones make up about 3.1% of the sample.

The cohort comprised fewer than 750 healthy bone marrow donors. Cohort members were all nominally healthy when sampled, although unrecorded immune exposures were likely present. The donor tested CMV seropositive and was one of the 289 seropositive cohort members. Every donor gave a peripheral blood sample, and the peripheral blood mononuclear cells from that sample were used for TCR beta sequencing. The Qiagen DNeasy Blood Extraction Kit was used to extract genomic DNA from the blood cell samples. Specimen: PBMCs. Recombination joined TRBV27 with TRBJ1-2; the D gene assignment is ambiguous. The sequence was collected from a female donor in good health and CMV-seropositive. CDR3 sequence: CASSLSAKYYGYTF. The DNA sequence follows: TGTGCCAGCAGTTTATCCGCGAAATACTATGGCTACACCTTC.